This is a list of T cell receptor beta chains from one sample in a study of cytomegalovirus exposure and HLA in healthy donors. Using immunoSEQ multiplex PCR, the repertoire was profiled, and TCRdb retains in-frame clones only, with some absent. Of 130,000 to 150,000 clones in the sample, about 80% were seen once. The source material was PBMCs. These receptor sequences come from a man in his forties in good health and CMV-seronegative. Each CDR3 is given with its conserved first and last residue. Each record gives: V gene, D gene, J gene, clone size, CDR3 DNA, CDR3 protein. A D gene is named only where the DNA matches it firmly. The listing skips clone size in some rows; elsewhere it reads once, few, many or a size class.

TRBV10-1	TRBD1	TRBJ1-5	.	TGCGCCAGCAGTGCGCTGGACAGGGGAAGTCAGCCCCAGCATTTT	CASSALDRGSQPQHF
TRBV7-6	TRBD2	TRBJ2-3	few	TGTGCCAGCAGCTTACCATCTAGCGGGGACAGCACAGATACGCAGTATTTT	CASSLPSSGDSTDTQYF
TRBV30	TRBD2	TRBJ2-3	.	TGTGCCTGGACCCTAGCGGGGGGTGGAGATACGCAGTATTTT	CAWTLAGGGDTQYF
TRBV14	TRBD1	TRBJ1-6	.	TGTGCCATCGACAGGGGGTGGCATTCACCCCTCCACTTT	CAIDRGWHSPLHF
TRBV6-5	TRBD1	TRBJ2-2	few	TGTGCCAGTGGACAGGGGACCGGGGAGCTGTTTTTT	CASGQGTGELFF
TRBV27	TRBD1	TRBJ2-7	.	TGTGCCAGCAGTTTGACAGGGGGTTACGAGCAGTACTTC	CASSLTGGYEQYF
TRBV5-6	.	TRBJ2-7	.	TGTGCCAGCAGCTTCCCTCATGGTGTGTTTCTCGAGCAGTACTTC	CASSFPHGVFLEQYF
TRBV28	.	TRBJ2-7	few	TGTGCCAGCAGTTTCGGGTCCTGGCCTAGTAAGCAGTACTTC	CASSFGSWPSKQYF
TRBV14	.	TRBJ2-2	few	TGTGCCAGCAGCCAAGCGGAGGGTAACACCGGGGAGCTGTTTTTT	CASSQAEGNTGELFF
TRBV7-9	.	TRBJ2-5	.	TGTGCCAGCAGCTTAGCAGGGGACCAAGAGACCCAGTACTTC	CASSLAGDQETQYF
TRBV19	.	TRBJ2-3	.	TGTGCCAGTAGTACGGGGTCCTCAGATACGCAGTATTTT	CASSTGSSDTQYF
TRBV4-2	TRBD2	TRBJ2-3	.	TGTGCCAGCAGGGGCGGGGGGGCGCCAGATACGCAGTATTTT	CASRGGGAPDTQYF
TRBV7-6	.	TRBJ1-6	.	TGTGCCAGCAGCTTACCCCCCCCTACAGGGAACAATTCACCCCTCCACTTT	CASSLPPPTGNNSPLHF
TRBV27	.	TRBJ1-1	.	TGTGCCAGCAGTATGGGGCAGCCGAACACTGAAGCTTTCTTT	CASSMGQPNTEAFF
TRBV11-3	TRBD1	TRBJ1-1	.	TGTGCCAGCAGCTCACTAGGACAGGGGATACAGGTCACTGAAGCTTTCTTT	CASSSLGQGIQVTEAFF
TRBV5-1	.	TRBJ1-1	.	TGCGCCAGCAGCCAGACAGTTAAGGACACTGAAGCTTTCTTT	CASSQTVKDTEAFF
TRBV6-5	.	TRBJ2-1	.	TGTGCCAGCAGTTACTATATGGGGAGCTCCTACAATGAGCAGTTCTTC	CASSYYMGSSYNEQFF
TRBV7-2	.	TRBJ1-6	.	TGTGCCAGCACCTTTCAAGGGGGGGATTCACCCCTCCACTTT	CASTFQGGDSPLHF
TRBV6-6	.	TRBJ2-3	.	TGTGCCAGCAGAACGCCGACACGGAGCACAGATACGCAGTATTTT	CASRTPTRSTDTQYF
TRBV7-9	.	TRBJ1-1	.	TGTGCCAGCAGTGGGGGTGGGGGGACTGAAGCTTTCTTT	CASSGGGGTEAFF
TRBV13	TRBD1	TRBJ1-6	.	TGTGCCAGCAGCTTAGGCCGTGCAGGGGGCTCCTATAATTCACCCCTCCACTTT	CASSLGRAGGSYNSPLHF
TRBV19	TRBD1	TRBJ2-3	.	TGTGCCAGTAGCCTTACAGGGGGCCCCCTTAGAAACACAGATACGCAGTATTTT	CASSLTGGPLRNTDTQYF
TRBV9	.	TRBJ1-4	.	TGTGCCAGCAGCGTAGGTGGGCAGGGAAGTGAAAAACTGTTTTTT	CASSVGGQGSEKLFF